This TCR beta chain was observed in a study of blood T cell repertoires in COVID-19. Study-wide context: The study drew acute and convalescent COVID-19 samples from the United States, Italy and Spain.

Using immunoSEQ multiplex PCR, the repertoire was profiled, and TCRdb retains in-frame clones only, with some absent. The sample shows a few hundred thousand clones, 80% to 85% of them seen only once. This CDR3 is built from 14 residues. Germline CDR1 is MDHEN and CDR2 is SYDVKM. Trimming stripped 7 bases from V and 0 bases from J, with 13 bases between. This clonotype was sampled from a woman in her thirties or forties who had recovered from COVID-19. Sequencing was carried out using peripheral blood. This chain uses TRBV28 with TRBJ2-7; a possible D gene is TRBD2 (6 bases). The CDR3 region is CASTSGDISYEQYF. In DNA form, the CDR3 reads TGTGCCAGCACCTCGGGGGATATCTCCTACGAGCAGTACTTC. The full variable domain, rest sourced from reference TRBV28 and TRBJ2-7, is DVKVTQSSRYLVKRTGEKVFLECVQDMDHENMFWYRQDPGLGLRLIYFSYDVKMKEKGDIPEGYSVSREKKERFSLILESASTNQTSMYLCASTSGDISYEQYFGPGTRLTVT.